This is a list of T cell receptor beta chains from one sample in a study of T cells in Graves' hyperthyroidism and ophthalmopathy. TCRdb called the multiplex PCR reads again in MiXCR, with one record for every CDR3 protein. The table includes over 250,000 distinct CDR3 sequences, 22% detected once. Sample: blood. These TCRs come from a man aged 25-45 years with Graves' ophthalmopathy. CDR3s include the opening cysteine and the closing phenylalanine or tryptophan. The D gene is left open where the match is weak.

j_call: TRBJ1-3; v_call: TRBV5-5; d_call: .; cdr3_aa: CASSVTGNTIYF
j_call: TRBJ2-1; v_call: TRBV7-2; d_call: .; cdr3_aa: CASSSLSGLLGDEQFF
j_call: TRBJ1-1; v_call: TRBV12-5; d_call: .; cdr3_aa: CASGLLAGGFGNTEAFF
j_call: TRBJ2-7; v_call: TRBV7-8; d_call: TRBD2; cdr3_aa: CASSLAPGLAGDYIDEQYF
j_call: TRBJ2-1; v_call: TRBV12-3/TRBV12-4; d_call: .; cdr3_aa: CASSLWWEEQFF
j_call: TRBJ2-7; v_call: TRBV28; d_call: .; cdr3_aa: CASQRGTGYEQYF
j_call: TRBJ2-2; v_call: TRBV28; d_call: TRBD1; cdr3_aa: CASSFTGGTANTGELFF
j_call: TRBJ2-5; v_call: TRBV2; d_call: .; cdr3_aa: CASNADSQETQYF
j_call: TRBJ2-1; v_call: TRBV28; d_call: TRBD2; cdr3_aa: CASSTTRLAGGPSNEQFF
j_call: TRBJ1-6; v_call: TRBV28; d_call: .; cdr3_aa: CASSLGDSPLHF
j_call: TRBJ2-1; v_call: TRBV5-1; d_call: .; cdr3_aa: CASSLVGYNEQFF
j_call: TRBJ1-2; v_call: TRBV5-1; d_call: TRBD1; cdr3_aa: CASSRAPGQGDGYTF
j_call: TRBJ1-1; v_call: TRBV11-2; d_call: .; cdr3_aa: CASSLTAQGNTEAFF
j_call: TRBJ2-3; v_call: TRBV9; d_call: .; cdr3_aa: CASSVEKGVRTDTQYF
j_call: TRBJ2-7; v_call: TRBV7-4; d_call: TRBD2; cdr3_aa: CASSWGLAVSYEQYF
j_call: TRBJ2-1; v_call: TRBV20-1; d_call: TRBD2; cdr3_aa: CSAPISGQYNEQFF
j_call: TRBJ1-4; v_call: TRBV11-3; d_call: .; cdr3_aa: CASSQTGEKLFF
j_call: TRBJ2-3; v_call: TRBV7-3; d_call: .; cdr3_aa: CASSLTPGPPTDTQYF
j_call: TRBJ1-1; v_call: TRBV19; d_call: .; cdr3_aa: CASSMPDGYLNTEAFF
j_call: TRBJ2-1; v_call: TRBV7-9; d_call: .; cdr3_aa: CASSSAGTTNEQFF
j_call: TRBJ1-3; v_call: TRBV30; d_call: .; cdr3_aa: CAWREGLNSGNTIYF
j_call: TRBJ1-3; v_call: TRBV3-1; d_call: .; cdr3_aa: CASSRGGDSGNTIYF
j_call: TRBJ2-5; v_call: TRBV11-3; d_call: .; cdr3_aa: CASSPLHSGSMSQYF
j_call: TRBJ1-5; v_call: TRBV27; d_call: .; cdr3_aa: CASSLVANQPQHF
j_call: TRBJ1-3; v_call: TRBV28; d_call: .; cdr3_aa: CDPRNTIYF
j_call: TRBJ1-1; v_call: TRBV2; d_call: .; cdr3_aa: CASNTRGEAFF
j_call: TRBJ1-4; v_call: TRBV2; d_call: .; cdr3_aa: CASGLEGGVNEKLFF
j_call: TRBJ2-1; v_call: TRBV5-1; d_call: .; cdr3_aa: CASSRTHSSYNEQFF
j_call: TRBJ2-1; v_call: TRBV12-3/TRBV12-4; d_call: .; cdr3_aa: CASINRGASVYNEQFF
j_call: TRBJ1-5; v_call: TRBV12-3/TRBV12-4; d_call: TRBD1; cdr3_aa: CASSPDRAHQPQHF
j_call: TRBJ1-2; v_call: TRBV28; d_call: .; cdr3_aa: CASSSRGDSNYGYTF
j_call: TRBJ2-1; v_call: TRBV20-1; d_call: TRBD2; cdr3_aa: CSASDSGRATSYEQFF
j_call: TRBJ2-7; v_call: TRBV15; d_call: TRBD1; cdr3_aa: CATSPGTGSSYEQYF
j_call: TRBJ2-1; v_call: TRBV14; d_call: .; cdr3_aa: CASSQDWGGMYNEQFF
j_call: TRBJ1-2; v_call: TRBV4-1; d_call: TRBD1; cdr3_aa: CASSVGQAAGGYTF
j_call: TRBJ2-1; v_call: TRBV5-5; d_call: .; cdr3_aa: CAGSLAPNEQFF
j_call: TRBJ1-1; v_call: TRBV7-3; d_call: .; cdr3_aa: CASSLMGGVNTEAFF
j_call: TRBJ2-2; v_call: TRBV28; d_call: .; cdr3_aa: CASSLRLGIGELFF
j_call: TRBJ1-2; v_call: TRBV12-3/TRBV12-4; d_call: TRBD1; cdr3_aa: CASSFDRGGHYGYTF
j_call: TRBJ2-5; v_call: TRBV28; d_call: TRBD2; cdr3_aa: CASSFPTSGSRQETQYF
j_call: TRBJ2-7; v_call: TRBV15; d_call: .; cdr3_aa: CATSRRTGPNEQYF
j_call: TRBJ2-1; v_call: TRBV28; d_call: .; cdr3_aa: CASRRWGNEQFF
j_call: TRBJ1-1; v_call: TRBV4-1; d_call: .; cdr3_aa: CASSQPRNRGTEAFF
j_call: TRBJ2-3; v_call: TRBV12-3/TRBV12-4; d_call: TRBD2; cdr3_aa: CASSSKTSGGGTDTQYF
j_call: TRBJ1-6; v_call: TRBV4-1; d_call: .; cdr3_aa: CASSHGQRNSPLHF
j_call: TRBJ2-2; v_call: TRBV28; d_call: .; cdr3_aa: CASHAMDYSTGELFF
j_call: TRBJ1-6; v_call: TRBV11-2; d_call: .; cdr3_aa: CASSYPRDVNSPLHF
j_call: TRBJ1-2; v_call: TRBV19; d_call: TRBD1; cdr3_aa: CASSLGGWNYGYTF
j_call: TRBJ2-1; v_call: TRBV6-1; d_call: TRBD2; cdr3_aa: CASSEGTSGSNEQFF
j_call: TRBJ2-3; v_call: TRBV6-1; d_call: TRBD2; cdr3_aa: CASSRDSGTSGTDTQYF